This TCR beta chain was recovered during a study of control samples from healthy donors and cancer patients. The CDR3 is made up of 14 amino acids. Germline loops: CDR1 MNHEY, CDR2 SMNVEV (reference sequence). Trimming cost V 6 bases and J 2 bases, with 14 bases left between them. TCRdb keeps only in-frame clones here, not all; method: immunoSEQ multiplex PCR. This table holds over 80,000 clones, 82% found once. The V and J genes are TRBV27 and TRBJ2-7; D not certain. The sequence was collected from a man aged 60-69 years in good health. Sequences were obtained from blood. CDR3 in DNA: TGTGCCAGCAGCCCGCCCGACACCCCCTACGAGCAGTACTTC. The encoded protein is CASSPPDTPYEQYF.